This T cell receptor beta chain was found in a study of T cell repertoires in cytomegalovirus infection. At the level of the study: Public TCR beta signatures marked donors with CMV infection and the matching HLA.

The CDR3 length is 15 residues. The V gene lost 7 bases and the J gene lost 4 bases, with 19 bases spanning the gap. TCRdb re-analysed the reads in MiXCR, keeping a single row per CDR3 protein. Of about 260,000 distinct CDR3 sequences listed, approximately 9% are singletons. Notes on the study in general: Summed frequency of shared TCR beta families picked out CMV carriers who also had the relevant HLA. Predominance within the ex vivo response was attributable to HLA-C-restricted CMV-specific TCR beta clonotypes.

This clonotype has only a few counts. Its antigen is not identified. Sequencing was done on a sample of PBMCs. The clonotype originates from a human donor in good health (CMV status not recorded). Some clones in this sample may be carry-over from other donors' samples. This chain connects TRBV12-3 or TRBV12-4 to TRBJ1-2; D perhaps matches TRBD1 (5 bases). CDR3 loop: CASTLSAGLAYGYTF. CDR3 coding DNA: TGTGCCAGCACCCTAAGCGCAGGGTTGGCCTATGGCTACACCTTC.